The 12 T cell receptor beta chains given below trace back to one sample, sequenced in a study of cytomegalovirus exposure and HLA in healthy donors (dated by TCRdb to 2016 to 2017). The library relied on the immunoSEQ multiplex PCR assay. Not all clones reach the TCRdb copy of this immuneACCESS table, which keeps in-frame sequences only. Checked studies attribute under half of the gap to unresolved V genes and leave the rest unexplained. In this sample the table shows 300,000 or so clones, roughly 90% of which occur a single time. Roughly 0.96% of the sample rests with the top ten. The sequenced material came from PBMCs. All receptors derive from a man in his thirties or forties in good health and CMV-seronegative.

The chain has TRBV20-1 and TRBJ2-7, with D maybe TRBD1 (6 bases). The CDR3 extends over 11 amino acids. In germline, CDR1 is DFQATT, CDR2 SNEGSKA (reference sequence). Trimming pared 8 bases from V and 3 bases from J, leaving 11 bases between. The CDR3 region is CSSEQGYEQYF. CDR3 DNA sequence: TGCAGTTCCGAACAGGGCTACGAGCAGTACTTC.

CDR3 protein: CASRLDRGLTYEQYF. In DNA form, the CDR3 reads TGTGCCAGCAGGCTCGACAGGGGGCTGACCTACGAGCAGTACTTC. V gene TRBV6-5 combines with J gene TRBJ2-7; TRBD1 agrees at 10 bases. CDR3 size: 15 residues. Trimming removed 6 bases from V and 2 bases from J; junction bases left unmatched: 7. Germline CDR1 and CDR2: MNHEY and SVGAGI.

The chain employs TRBV14 and TRBJ2-4; TRBD2 matches at 9 bases. V shed 5 bases and J 2 bases; nucleotides not matched to a gene: 7. Germline lookup yields CDR1 SGHDN and CDR2 FVKESK. CDR3 size: 16 residues. CDR3 DNA sequence: TGTGCCAGCAGCTCAAGCGGGGGGATAACCAAAAACATTCAGTACTTC. This translates into CASSSSGGITKNIQYF.

The genes are TRBV5-5 and TRBJ2-7, with TRBD2 as a possible D gene (5 bases). V gave up 1 base and J gave up 1 base, with 9 bases separating them. Per germline, CDR1 SGHKS and CDR2 YYEKEE (reference sequence). The length of the CDR3 is 14 residues. The chain's CDR3 is CASSLITGSYEQYF. The CDR3 bases are TGTGCCAGCAGCTTGATTACGGGATCCTACGAGCAGTACTTC.

J is TRBJ2-7 and V is TRBV2; 10 bases are shared with TRBD1. This CDR3 contains 15 residues. With 1 base clipped from V and 3 bases from J, the junction kept 3 bases outside the gene matches. Germline V gene lookup returns CDR1 SNHLY and CDR2 FYNNEI. CDR3 in DNA: TGTGCCAGCAGTGAAGGGGGACAGGGGATCTACGAGCAGTACTTC. It encodes CASSEGGQGIYEQYF.

The chain joins TRBV6-5 to TRBJ1-1; D possibly corresponds to TRBD1 (5 bases). CDR3 size: 14 residues. Trimming cost V 5 bases and J 4 bases, with 14 bases left between them. CDR1 and CDR2 (germline): MNHEY, SVGAGI. The CDR3 here is CASSRGSLVTEAFF. The CDR3 DNA reads TGTGCCAGCAGTCGGGGGAGTTTGGTCACTGAAGCTTTCTTT.

CDR3 coding DNA: TGTGCCTGGAGTGCACAGGGGGGCGAGCAGTACTTC. It codes for CAWSAQGGEQYF. The V call is TRBV30, the J call TRBJ2-7; 8 positions agree with TRBD1. V lost 1 base to trimming and J lost 6 bases; unmatched junction nucleotides: 2. CDR3 length equals 12 residues. The germline V gene has CDR1 GTSNPN and CDR2 SVGIG (reference sequence).

The V and J genes are TRBV2 and TRBJ2-7; 9 positions agree with TRBD1. Germline assignment: CDR1 SNHLY and CDR2 FYNNEI. The V gene end was trimmed by 6 bases and the J gene end by 1 base; junction bases not matched to a gene: 4. The CDR3 spans 14 residues. The CDR3 DNA follows: TGTGCCAGCAGGAAGACAGGGGGATCCTACGAGCAGTACTTC. Its protein is CASRKTGGSYEQYF.

The chain links TRBV29-1 to TRBJ2-7; 7 bases fit TRBD1. The CDR3 is made up of 14 amino acids. The junction had 2 bases not matched to a gene; V was cut back by 0 bases and J by 0 bases. CDR1 and CDR2 from the germline V gene are SQVTM and ANQGSEA. The CDR3 DNA reads as TGCAGCGTTGAAGACAGGGGGAGCTCCTACGAGCAGTACTTC. This sequence encodes CSVEDRGSSYEQYF.

The chain recombines TRBV7-2 with TRBJ2-1; D may be TRBD2 (6 bases). Trimming took off 5 bases at V and 8 bases at J, with 19 bases between the two ends. Looked up from germline, CDR1 is SGHTA and CDR2 is FQGNSA. The CDR3 length is 15 residues. This CDR3 reads CASSPLGGTGHEQFF. In DNA, the CDR3 is TGTGCCAGCAGCCCTTTGGGCGGGACTGGTCATGAGCAGTTCTTC.

The chain is built from TRBV4-3 and TRBJ1-1, with D uncertain. Germline assignment: CDR1 LGHNA and CDR2 YSLEER. The CDR3 contains 14 residues. Trimming pared 4 bases from V and 1 base from J, leaving 10 bases between. As DNA, the CDR3 is TGCGCCAGCAGCCCACGAGGGAAGAACACTGAAGCTTTCTTT. It is translated as CASSPRGKNTEAFF.

The chain recombines TRBV7-9 with TRBJ2-3, with 8 bases that match TRBD2. Germline CDR1 is SEHNR and CDR2 is FQNEAQ (reference sequence). The CDR3 loop spans 16 amino acids. Trimming took 2 bases from V and 4 from J; bases not matched to a gene: 8. CDR3 protein: CASSLWSGGAPDTQYF. Written as DNA, the CDR3 is TGTGCCAGCAGCTTATGGTCCGGGGGGGCTCCAGATACGCAGTATTTT.